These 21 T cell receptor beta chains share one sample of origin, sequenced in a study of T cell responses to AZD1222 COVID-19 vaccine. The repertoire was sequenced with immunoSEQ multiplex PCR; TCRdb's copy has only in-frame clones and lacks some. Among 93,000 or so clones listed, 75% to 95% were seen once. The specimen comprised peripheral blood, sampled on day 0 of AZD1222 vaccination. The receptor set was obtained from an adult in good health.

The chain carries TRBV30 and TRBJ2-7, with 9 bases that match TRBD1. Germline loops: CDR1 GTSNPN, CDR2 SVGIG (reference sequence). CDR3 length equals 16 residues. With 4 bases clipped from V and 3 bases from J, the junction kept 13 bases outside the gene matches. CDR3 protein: CAWNPKTGQGGYEQYF. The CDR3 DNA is TGTGCCTGGAACCCCAAAACGGGACAGGGAGGCTACGAGCAGTACTTC.

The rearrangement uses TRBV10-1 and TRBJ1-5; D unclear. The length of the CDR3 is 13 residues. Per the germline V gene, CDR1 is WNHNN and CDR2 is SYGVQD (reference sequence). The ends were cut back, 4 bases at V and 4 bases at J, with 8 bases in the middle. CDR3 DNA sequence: TGCGCCAGCAGTGTAAACGTTAATCAGCCCCAGCATTTT. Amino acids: CASSVNVNQPQHF.

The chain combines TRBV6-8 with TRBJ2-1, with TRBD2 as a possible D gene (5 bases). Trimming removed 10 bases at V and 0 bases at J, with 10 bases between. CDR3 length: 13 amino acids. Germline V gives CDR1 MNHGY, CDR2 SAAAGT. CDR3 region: CATPGDSYNEQFF. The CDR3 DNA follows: TGTGCCACCCCCGGGGACTCCTACAATGAGCAGTTCTTC.

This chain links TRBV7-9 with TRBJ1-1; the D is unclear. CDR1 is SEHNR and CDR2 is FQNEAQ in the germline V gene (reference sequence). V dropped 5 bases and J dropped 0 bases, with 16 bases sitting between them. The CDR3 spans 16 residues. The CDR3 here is CASSPSSLTMNTEAFF. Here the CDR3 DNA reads TGTGCCAGCAGCCCCTCGAGCCTTACGATGAACACTGAAGCTTTCTTT.

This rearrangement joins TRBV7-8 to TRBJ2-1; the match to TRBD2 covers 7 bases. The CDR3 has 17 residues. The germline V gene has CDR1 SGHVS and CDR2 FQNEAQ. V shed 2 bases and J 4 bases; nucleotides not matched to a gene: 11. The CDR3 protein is CASSLKGLAGAYNEQFF. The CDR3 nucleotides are TGTGCCAGCAGCTTAAAGGGCCTTGCGGGAGCATACAATGAGCAGTTCTTC.

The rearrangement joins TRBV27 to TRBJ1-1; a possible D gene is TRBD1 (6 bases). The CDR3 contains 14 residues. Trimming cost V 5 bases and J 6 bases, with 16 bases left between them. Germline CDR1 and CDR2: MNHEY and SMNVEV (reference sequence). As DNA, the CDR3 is TGTGCCAGCAGTATAGGGCGGGGGCGAGCTGAAGCTTTCTTT. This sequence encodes CASSIGRGRAEAFF.

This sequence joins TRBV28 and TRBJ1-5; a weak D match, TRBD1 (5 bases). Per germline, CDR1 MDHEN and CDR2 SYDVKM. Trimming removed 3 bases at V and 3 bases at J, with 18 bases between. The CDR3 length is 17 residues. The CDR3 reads CASSFATGVNANQPQHF. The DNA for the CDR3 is TGTGCCAGCAGTTTTGCCACGGGGGTCAACGCCAATCAGCCCCAGCATTTT.

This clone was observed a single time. The CDR3 nucleotides read TGTGCCAGCAGCTTACCGGGACAGAGGAACACTGAAGCTTTCTTT. Amino acids: CASSLPGQRNTEAFF. V is TRBV28 and J is TRBJ1-1; TRBD1 agrees at 7 bases. The ends lost 6 bases at V and 1 base at J; junction bases unmatched: 8. CDR1 and CDR2 (germline): MDHEN, SYDVKM. The CDR3 runs to 15 residues.

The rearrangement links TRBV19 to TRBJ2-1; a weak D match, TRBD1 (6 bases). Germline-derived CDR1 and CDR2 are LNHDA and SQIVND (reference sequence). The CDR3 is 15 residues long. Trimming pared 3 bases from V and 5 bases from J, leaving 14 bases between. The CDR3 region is CASSIGGPPNNEQFF. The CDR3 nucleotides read TGTGCCAGTAGTATTGGGGGCCCACCCAACAATGAGCAGTTCTTC.

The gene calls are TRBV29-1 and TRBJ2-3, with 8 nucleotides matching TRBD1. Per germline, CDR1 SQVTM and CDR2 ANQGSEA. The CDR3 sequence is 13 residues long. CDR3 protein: CTSGTGPGFAQYF. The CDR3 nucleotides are TGCACCTCCGGGACAGGCCCGGGGTTCGCGCAGTATTTT.

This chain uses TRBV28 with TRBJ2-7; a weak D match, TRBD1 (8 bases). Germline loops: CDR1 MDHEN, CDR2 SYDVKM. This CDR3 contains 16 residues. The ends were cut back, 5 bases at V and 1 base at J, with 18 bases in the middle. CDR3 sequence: CASSPQGGPPSYEQYF. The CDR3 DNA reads TGTGCCAGCAGTCCACAGGGGGGGCCACCTTCCTACGAGCAGTACTTC.

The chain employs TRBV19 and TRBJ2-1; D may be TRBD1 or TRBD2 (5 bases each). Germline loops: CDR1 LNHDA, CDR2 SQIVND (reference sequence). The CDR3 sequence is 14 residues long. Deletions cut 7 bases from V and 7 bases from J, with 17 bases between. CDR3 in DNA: TGTGCCAGTATAAAGGGACCAGCCGGGAATGAGCAGTTCTTC. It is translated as CASIKGPAGNEQFF.

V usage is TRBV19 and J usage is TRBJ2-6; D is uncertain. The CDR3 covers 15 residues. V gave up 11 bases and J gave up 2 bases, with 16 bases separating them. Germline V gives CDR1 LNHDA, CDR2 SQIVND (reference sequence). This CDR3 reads CAVSPYGAGANVLTF. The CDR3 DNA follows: TGTGCCGTTTCCCCATATGGGGCTGGGGCCAACGTCCTGACTTTC.

Here the CDR3 reads CASSVTSELINEQFF. Here the CDR3 DNA reads TGTGCCAGCAGCGTAACTAGCGAGCTAATAAATGAGCAGTTCTTC. The V and J genes are TRBV9 and TRBJ2-1, with 7 bases that match TRBD2. This CDR3 contains 15 residues. Germline lookup yields CDR1 SGDLS and CDR2 YYNGEE. V lost 1 base to trimming and J lost 7 bases; unmatched junction nucleotides: 8.

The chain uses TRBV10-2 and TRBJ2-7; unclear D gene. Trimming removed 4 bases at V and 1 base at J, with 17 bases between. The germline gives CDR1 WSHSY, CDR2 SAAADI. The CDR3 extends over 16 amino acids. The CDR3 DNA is TGCGCCAGCAGTGGTTTCGAGCGCCAGATGTCCTACGAGCAGTACTTC. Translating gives CASSGFERQMSYEQYF.

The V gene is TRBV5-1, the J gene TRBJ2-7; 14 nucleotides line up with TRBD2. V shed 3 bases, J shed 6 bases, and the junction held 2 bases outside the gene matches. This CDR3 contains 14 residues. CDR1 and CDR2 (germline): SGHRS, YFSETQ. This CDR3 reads CASSSGTSGSEQYF. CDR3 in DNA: TGCGCCAGCAGCTCCGGGACTAGCGGGAGCGAGCAGTACTTC.

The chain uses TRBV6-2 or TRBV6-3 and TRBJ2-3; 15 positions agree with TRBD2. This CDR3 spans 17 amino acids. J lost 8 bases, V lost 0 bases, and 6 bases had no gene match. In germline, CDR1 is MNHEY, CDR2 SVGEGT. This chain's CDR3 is CASSYSIGLAGGPTQYF. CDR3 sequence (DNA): TGTGCCAGCAGTTACTCGATAGGACTAGCGGGAGGGCCTACGCAGTATTTT.

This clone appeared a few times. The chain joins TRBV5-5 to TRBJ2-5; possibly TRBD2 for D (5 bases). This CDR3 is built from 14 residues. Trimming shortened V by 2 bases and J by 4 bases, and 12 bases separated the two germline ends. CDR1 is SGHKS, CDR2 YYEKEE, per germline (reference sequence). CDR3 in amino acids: CASSLGAVTETQYF. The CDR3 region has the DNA TGTGCCAGCAGCTTAGGAGCGGTCACAGAGACCCAGTACTTC.

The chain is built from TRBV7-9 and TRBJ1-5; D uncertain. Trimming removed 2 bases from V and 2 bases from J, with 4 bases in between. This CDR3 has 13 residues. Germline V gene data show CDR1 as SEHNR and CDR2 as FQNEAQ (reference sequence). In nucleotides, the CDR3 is TGTGCCAGCAGCTTATCCGGCAATCAGCCCCAGCATTTT. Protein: CASSLSGNQPQHF.

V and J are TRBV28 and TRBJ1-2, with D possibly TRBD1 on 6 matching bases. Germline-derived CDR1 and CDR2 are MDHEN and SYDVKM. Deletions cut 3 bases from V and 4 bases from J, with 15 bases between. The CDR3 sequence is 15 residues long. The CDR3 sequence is CASSFQIQGSYGYTF. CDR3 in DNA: TGTGCCAGCAGTTTTCAGATCCAGGGGTCCTATGGCTACACCTTC.

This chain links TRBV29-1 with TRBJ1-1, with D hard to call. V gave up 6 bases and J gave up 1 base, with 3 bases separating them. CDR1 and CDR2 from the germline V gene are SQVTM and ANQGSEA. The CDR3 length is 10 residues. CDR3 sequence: CSVWNTEAFF. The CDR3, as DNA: TGCAGCGTCTGGAACACTGAAGCTTTCTTT.